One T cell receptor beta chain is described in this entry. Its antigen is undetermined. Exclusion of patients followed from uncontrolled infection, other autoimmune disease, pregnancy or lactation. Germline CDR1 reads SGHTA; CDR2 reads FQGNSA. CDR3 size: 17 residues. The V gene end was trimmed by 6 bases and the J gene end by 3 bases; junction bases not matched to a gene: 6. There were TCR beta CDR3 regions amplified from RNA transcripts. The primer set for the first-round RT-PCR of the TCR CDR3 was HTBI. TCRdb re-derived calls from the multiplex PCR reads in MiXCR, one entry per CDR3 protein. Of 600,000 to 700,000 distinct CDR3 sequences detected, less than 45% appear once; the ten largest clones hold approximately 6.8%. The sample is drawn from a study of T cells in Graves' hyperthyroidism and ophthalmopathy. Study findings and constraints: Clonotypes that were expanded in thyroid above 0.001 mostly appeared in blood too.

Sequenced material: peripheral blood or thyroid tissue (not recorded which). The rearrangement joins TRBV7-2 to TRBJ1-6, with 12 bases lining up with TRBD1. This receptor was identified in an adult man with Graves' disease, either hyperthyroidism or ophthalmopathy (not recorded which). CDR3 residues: CASRGGTGGDYNSPLHF. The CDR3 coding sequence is TGTGCCAGCAGGGGGGGGACAGGGGGCGACTATAATTCACCCCTCCACTTT.